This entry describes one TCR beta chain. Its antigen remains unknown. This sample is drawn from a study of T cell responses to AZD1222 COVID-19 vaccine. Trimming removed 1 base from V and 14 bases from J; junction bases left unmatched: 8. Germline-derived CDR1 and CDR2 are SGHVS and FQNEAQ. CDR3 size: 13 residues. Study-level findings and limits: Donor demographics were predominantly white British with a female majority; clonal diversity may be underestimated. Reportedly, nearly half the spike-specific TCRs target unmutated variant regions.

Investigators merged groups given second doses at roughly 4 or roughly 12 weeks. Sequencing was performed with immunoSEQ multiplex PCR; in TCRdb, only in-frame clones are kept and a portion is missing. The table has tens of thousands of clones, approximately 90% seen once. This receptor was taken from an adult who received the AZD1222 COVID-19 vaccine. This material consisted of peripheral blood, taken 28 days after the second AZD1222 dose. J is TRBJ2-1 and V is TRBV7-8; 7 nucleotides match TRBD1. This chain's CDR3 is CASSLVWTGRKFF. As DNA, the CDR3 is TGTGCCAGCAGCTTAGTCTGGACAGGTAGGAAGTTCTTC.